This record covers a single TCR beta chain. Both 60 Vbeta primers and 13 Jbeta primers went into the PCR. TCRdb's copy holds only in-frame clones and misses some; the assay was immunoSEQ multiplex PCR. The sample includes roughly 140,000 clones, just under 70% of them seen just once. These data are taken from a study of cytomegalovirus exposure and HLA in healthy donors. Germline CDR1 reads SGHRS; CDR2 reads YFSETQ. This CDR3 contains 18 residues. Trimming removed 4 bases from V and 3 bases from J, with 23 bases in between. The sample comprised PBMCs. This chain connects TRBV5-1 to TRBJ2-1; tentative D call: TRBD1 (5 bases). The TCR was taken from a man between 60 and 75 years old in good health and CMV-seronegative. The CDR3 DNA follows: TGCGCCAGCAGCAGCTTGCCGGCTAGGGGCTGGTACTACAATGAGCAGTTCTTC. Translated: CASSSLPARGWYYNEQFF.